The 19 T cell receptor beta chains reported below all come from one sample, sequenced in a study of beta chain features in type 1 diabetes. As every portion of the isolated RNA was reverse transcribed, the sequencing read expressed TCRB transcripts. Clones were sequenced by immunoSEQ multiplex PCR, and TCRdb holds only the in-frame ones, with some missing. The table records approximately 300,000 clones, about 10% of them present only once. The sequencing sample was made of naive CD4+ T cells from blood. Receptor source: a woman in her twenties or thirties in good health.

A few counts support this clone. This chain joins TRBV2 and TRBJ2-1; no reliable D call. This CDR3 spans 17 amino acids. From germline, CDR1 is SNHLY and CDR2 FYNNEI. V lost 7 bases and J 0 bases, leaving 19 bases between the germline ends. The CDR3 protein is CASNEFLLPTSYNEQFF. CDR3 DNA sequence: TGTGCCAGCAATGAGTTCCTCTTGCCTACCTCCTACAATGAGCAGTTCTTC.

At least ten counts were recorded for this clone. The chain uses TRBV7-9 and TRBJ2-7; the match to TRBD1 covers 8 bases. The germline V gene encodes CDR1 SEHNR and CDR2 FQNEAQ (reference sequence). The CDR3 has 14 residues. V was pared by 0 bases and J by 3 bases, with 1 base of the junction left unmatched. The CDR3 coding sequence is TGTGCCAGCAGCTTAGCGGGGACAGGCTACGAGCAGTACTTC. Protein: CASSLAGTGYEQYF.

This chain joins TRBV7-2 and TRBJ2-3, with no clear D. Germline loops: CDR1 SGHTA, CDR2 FQGNSA. The CDR3 has 17 amino acids. V lost 2 bases and J lost 1, with 16 bases in between. This CDR3 is CASSLLLGPGGTDTQYF. CDR3 in DNA: TGTGCCAGCAGCTTACTCCTGGGCCCCGGCGGCACAGATACGCAGTATTTT.

This clone was counted between two and nine times. J is TRBJ2-5 and V is TRBV15, with TRBD1 as a possible D gene (6 bases). CDR3 length: 14 residues. The V and J ends lost 4 bases and 5 bases respectively, with 14 bases between them. Germline V gene lookup returns CDR1 LNHNV and CDR2 YYDKDF (reference sequence). This CDR3 reads CATSTRTVLETQYF. The CDR3 bases are TGTGCCACCAGCACCCGGACAGTGTTGGAGACCCAGTACTTC.

This clone was found a few times. J is TRBJ2-1 and V is TRBV10-3, with TRBD2 identical over 9 bases. The CDR3 totals 15 residues. Trimming took 4 bases from V and 6 from J; bases not matched to a gene: 7. In germline, CDR1 is ENHRY, CDR2 SYGVKD. The CDR3 protein is CAISGPSGTGNEQFF. CDR3 DNA sequence: TGTGCCATCAGTGGCCCTAGCGGGACGGGCAATGAGCAGTTCTTC.

V is TRBV18 and J is TRBJ1-5, with 7 bases lining up with TRBD1. The CDR3 consists of 15 residues. The V gene's germline CDR1 is KGHSH and CDR2 LQKENI. The J segment lost 0 bases and the V segment lost 4 bases, leaving 3 bases of the junction unmatched. CDR3 amino acids: CASSLGQNSNQPQHF. The CDR3 coding sequence is TGTGCCAGCTCACTGGGACAGAATAGCAATCAGCCCCAGCATTTT.

This chain links TRBV4-3 with TRBJ1-2; 9 bases align to TRBD1. V lost 1 base, J lost 5 bases, and 8 bases stayed unmatched. The CDR3 contains 16 residues. CDR1 and CDR2 from the germline V gene are LGHNA and YSLEER. The CDR3 nucleotides read TGCGCCAGCAGCCAAGCAGCATCAGGACAGGGGTATGGCTACACCTTC. This encodes CASSQAASGQGYGYTF.

The rearrangement uses TRBV9 and TRBJ2-1, with 11 bases matching TRBD2. V shed 5 bases, J shed 5 bases, and the junction held 18 bases outside the gene matches. Germline V CDR1 and CDR2: SGDLS, YYNGEE. The CDR3 totals 19 residues. The CDR3 sequence: CASSFTGTAGTSGNNEQFF. CDR3 coding DNA: TGTGCCAGCAGTTTCACAGGGACCGCAGGGACTAGCGGTAACAATGAGCAGTTCTTC.

The chain combines TRBV11-1 with TRBJ2-7, with D maybe TRBD2 (6 bases). Germline CDR1 is SGHAT and CDR2 is FQDESV (reference sequence). The CDR3 totals 14 residues. V dropped 1 base and J dropped 2 bases, with 9 bases sitting between them. This CDR3 is CASSLGRGTYEQYF. The CDR3 DNA reads as TGTGCCAGCAGCTTAGGGCGGGGAACCTACGAGCAGTACTTC.

This clone was seen more than once but under ten times. The chain combines TRBV25-1 with TRBJ2-7; the D is unclear. Germline V gene data show CDR1 as MGHDK and CDR2 as SYGVNS. The CDR3 is 16 residues long. Trimming stripped 6 bases from V and 0 bases from J, with 18 bases between. The CDR3 nucleotides are TGTGCCAGCAGCCCAATAAGCCAACGAACCTCCTACGAGCAGTACTTC. It translates to CASSPISQRTSYEQYF.

This clone appeared many times. V usage is TRBV23-1 and J usage is TRBJ2-1, with a weak D call TRBD2 (6 bases). TRBV23-1 is an open reading frame whose function is uncertain. The CDR3 sequence is 16 residues long. The V gene lost 0 bases and the J gene lost 5 bases, with 14 bases spanning the gap. The CDR3: CASSQSGGTRDNEQFF. The CDR3 DNA reads as TGCGCCAGCAGTCAATCGGGCGGGACGAGAGACAATGAGCAGTTCTTC.

This rearrangement joins TRBV5-4 to TRBJ2-3; 9 bases align to TRBD2. Germline CDR1 is SGHNT and CDR2 is YYREEE (reference sequence). The CDR3 covers 15 residues. V shed 0 bases, J shed 4 bases, and the junction held 3 bases outside the gene matches. The DNA for the CDR3 is TGTGCCAGCAGCTTGGGGGGGACTAGCCCAGATACGCAGTATTTT. This codes for CASSLGGTSPDTQYF.

This clone was detected a few times. The rearrangement links TRBV6-5 to TRBJ1-1; TRBD1 agrees at 11 bases. The CDR3 sequence is 14 residues long. Germline loops: CDR1 MNHEY, CDR2 SVGAGI. V was clipped by 6 bases and J by 4 bases; unmatched bases: 4. DNA for the CDR3: TGTGCCAGCAGCGCCGGGACAGGGGGCACTGAAGCTTTCTTT. Its translation: CASSAGTGGTEAFF.

This clone was counted a few times. The chain uses TRBV7-2 and TRBJ2-1, with D tentatively TRBD2 (5 bases). V was pared by 1 base and J by 2 bases, with 12 bases between. CDR3 length equals 16 residues. Germline lookup yields CDR1 SGHTA and CDR2 FQGNSA. This CDR3 is CASSLGSGRAYNEQFF. The DNA for the CDR3 is TGTGCCAGCAGCTTAGGAAGCGGAAGAGCCTACAATGAGCAGTTCTTC.

The chain combines TRBV11-1 with TRBJ2-3; tentatively, D is TRBD2 (6 bases). The CDR3 is made up of 13 amino acids. CDR1 is SGHAT and CDR2 is FQDESV in the germline V gene (reference sequence). With 5 bases removed from V and 5 bases from J, the gap between germline ends came to 11 bases. CDR3 DNA sequence: TGTGCCAGCAGCGGCCGGGGAGGAGATACGCAGTATTTT. Amino acid sequence: CASSGRGGDTQYF.

The chain employs TRBV7-2 and TRBJ2-3; no firm D call. CDR1 and CDR2 from the germline V gene are SGHTA and FQGNSA. The ends were cut back, 5 bases at V and 0 bases at J, with 12 bases in the middle. CDR3 length: 15 residues. The DNA of the CDR3 is TGTGCCAGCAGCGAGGAGCCACTGAGCACAGATACGCAGTATTTT. Its translation: CASSEEPLSTDTQYF.

This clone was seen once. The chain joins TRBV7-2 to TRBJ2-7, with 8 bases identical to TRBD2. V dropped 10 bases and J dropped 0; count of bases not matched to a gene: 8. This CDR3 comprises 14 residues. The V gene's germline CDR1 is SGHTA and CDR2 FQGNSA. The CDR3 is CATASGQFSYEQYF. As DNA, the CDR3 is TGTGCCACGGCTAGCGGGCAATTCTCCTACGAGCAGTACTTC.

This clone was seen a handful of times. V gene TRBV19 combines with J gene TRBJ2-5; 7 bases match TRBD1. V lost 7 bases and J lost 7; bases outside the gene matches: 12. The CDR3 covers 14 residues. CDR1 and CDR2 from the germline V gene are LNHDA and SQIVND (reference sequence). The DNA of the CDR3 is TGTGCCAGTACCCGGACAGGCGCCAAAGGGACCCAGTACTTC. Translating gives CASTRTGAKGTQYF.

This clone was counted between two and nine times. The chain combines TRBV6-5 with TRBJ2-2; 8 bases are shared with TRBD2. Germline V gene sequence: CDR1 MNHEY, CDR2 SVGAGI. There are 15 residues in the CDR3. The V and J ends lost 7 bases and 6 bases, in that order; junction bases with no gene match: 10. CDR3 nucleotides: TGTGCCAGCATAAACCGGGAGGGGGGGGCCGGGGAGCTGTTTTTT. This codes for CASINREGGAGELFF.